This T cell receptor (beta chain) is drawn from a study of T cells in Graves' hyperthyroidism and ophthalmopathy. Study observations and caveats: Clonotypes that were expanded in thyroid above 0.001 mostly appeared in blood too. The model predicted ophthalmopathy a median around 6.5 months before onset.

As for this clonotype: Its antigen is currently unknown.

The CDR3 regions of TCR beta were amplified from RNA transcripts. A first-round RT-PCR of the TCR CDR3 used the HTBI primer set. Each CDR3 protein gets one entry after TCRdb re-called the multiplex PCR reads with MiXCR. Of about 350,000 distinct CDR3 sequences in the sample, 15% to 20% are singletons; the top ten hold roughly a sixth. This CDR3 region has 13 residues. Germline assignment: CDR1 MNHNS and CDR2 SASEGT. The V and J ends lost 6 bases and 1 base respectively, with 9 bases between them. The sequenced material came from blood. This sequence was found in a woman between 40 and 50 years old with Graves' ophthalmopathy. The rearrangement uses TRBV6-1 and TRBJ1-1; D is unresolved. The CDR3 coding sequence is TGTGCCAGCAGCCAACAGCAGAACACTGAAGCTTTCTTT. Protein sequence: CASSQQQNTEAFF.